These T cell receptor beta chains were read from a single sample in a study of OX40 agonist ivuxolimab in advanced cancers. Clones were sequenced by immunoSEQ multiplex PCR, and TCRdb holds only the in-frame ones, with some missing. This sample has over 150,000 clones, with 94% found just once. Sequencing used CD4+ or CD8+ T cells sorted from blood, obtained in a trial of the OX40 agonist ivuxolimab. Every receptor here comes from an adult with an advanced solid tumor such as melanoma, head and neck, liver or kidney cancer. Each CDR3 is given with its conserved first and last residue.

TRBJ2-7,TRBV5-4,CASSPETSGAYEQYF
TRBJ2-1,TRBV9,CASSVGDRWPYNEQFF
TRBJ1-2,TRBV6-5,CARAYGAGYGYTF
TRBJ2-3,TRBV6-5,CASSYSYRTDTDTQYF
TRBJ1-1,TRBV5-1,CASSLAGGGVAEAFF
TRBJ1-3,TRBV25-1,CATGSGNTIYF
TRBJ1-5,TRBV2,CASSDKSRNQPQHF
TRBJ2-7,TRBV29-1,CSVERVRTSGSYRYEQYF
TRBJ1-2,TRBV18,CASSPDSNYGYTF
TRBJ1-2,TRBV5-1,CASSLETGNYGYTF
TRBJ1-5,TRBV7-9,CASSLADRDPGQPQHF
TRBJ1-2,TRBV10-3,CAISEMGFYGYTF
TRBJ1-2,TRBV29-1,CSVVRENYGYTF
TRBJ2-3,TRBV5-4,CASSSSGGGSDTQYF
TRBJ2-1,TRBV19,CASRAPFGDREGQGNEQFF
TRBJ2-3,TRBV5-1,CASSKGLAGTDTQYF
TRBJ2-7,TRBV6-4,CASSDSYDQYF
TRBJ1-2,TRBV10-1,CASRTYGYTF
TRBJ2-2,TRBV5-1,CASSLDSLSTGELFF
TRBJ2-1,TRBV4-1,CASSVHAGSPSDEQFF